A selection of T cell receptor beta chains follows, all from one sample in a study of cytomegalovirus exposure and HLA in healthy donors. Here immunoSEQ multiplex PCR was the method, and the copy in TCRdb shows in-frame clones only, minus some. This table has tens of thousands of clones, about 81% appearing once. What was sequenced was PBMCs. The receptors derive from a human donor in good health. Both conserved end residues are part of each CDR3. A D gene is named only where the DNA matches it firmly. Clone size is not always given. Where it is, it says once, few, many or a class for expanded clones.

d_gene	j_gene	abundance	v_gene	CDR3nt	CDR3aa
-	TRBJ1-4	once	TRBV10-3	TGTGCCATCAGTGAGTCCTCGGGTTTTAATGAAAAACTGTTTTTT	CAISESSGFNEKLFF
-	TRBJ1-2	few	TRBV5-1	TGCGCCAGCAGTATCTCTTCTAACTATGGCTACACCTTC	CASSISSNYGYTF
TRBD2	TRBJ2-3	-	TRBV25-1	TGTGCCAGCAGTGAGAACCTCGGACTAGCTACAGATACGCAGTATTTT	CASSENLGLATDTQYF
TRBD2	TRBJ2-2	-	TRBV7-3	TGTGCCAGCAGCTTAACGGCTAGCGGGGGCGCGAACACCGGGGAGCTGTTTTTT	CASSLTASGGANTGELFF
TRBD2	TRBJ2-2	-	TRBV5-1	TGCGCCAGCAGCTTGCTTAGCGGGGTAAACACCGGGGAGCTGTTTTTT	CASSLLSGVNTGELFF
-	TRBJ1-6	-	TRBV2	TGTGCCAGCACCATTATAGCGGGATCACCCCTCCACTTT	CASTIIAGSPLHF
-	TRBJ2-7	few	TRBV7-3	TGTGCCAGCAGCCCCGGTAGCACCTCCTACGAGCAGTACTTC	CASSPGSTSYEQYF
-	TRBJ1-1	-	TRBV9	TGTGCCAGCCTGACAGCAACCACCTGGGAAGCTTTCTTT	CASLTATTWEAFF
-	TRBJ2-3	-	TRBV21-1	TGTGCCAGAACAGATACTAGCAAAGCAGGAGACACAGATACGCAGTATTTT	CARTDTSKAGDTDTQYF
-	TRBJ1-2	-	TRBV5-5	TGTGCCAGCAGCTGGGGCGCCTATGGCTACACCTTC	CASSWGAYGYTF
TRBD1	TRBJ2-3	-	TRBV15	TGTGCCACCAGCACGGGACAGGGCACAGATACGCAGTATTTT	CATSTGQGTDTQYF
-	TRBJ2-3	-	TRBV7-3	TGTGCCAGCAGCTTAGTCGCGGATCCCACAGATACGCAGTATTTT	CASSLVADPTDTQYF
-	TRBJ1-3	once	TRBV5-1	TGCGCCAGCAGCCCGGATCCAGGCTCTGGAAACACCATATATTTT	CASSPDPGSGNTIYF
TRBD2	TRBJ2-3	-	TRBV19	TGTGCCAGTAGTATGTTAGCGGGGCTTCAAGATACGCAGTATTTT	CASSMLAGLQDTQYF
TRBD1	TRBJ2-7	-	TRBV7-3	TGTGCCAGCAGCGACTGGGGACAGGCCTACGAGCAGTACTTC	CASSDWGQAYEQYF
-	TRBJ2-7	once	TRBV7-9	TGTGCCAGCAGCTTAGTAGCCAGTCCCTACGAGCAGTACTTC	CASSLVASPYEQYF
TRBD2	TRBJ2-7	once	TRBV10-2	TGCGCCAGCTATTCCGGGACTAGCGGGGGGAGACCTTACGAGCAGTACTTC	CASYSGTSGGRPYEQYF
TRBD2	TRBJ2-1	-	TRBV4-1	TGCGCCAGCAGCCATGAGGCACTAGCGGGGGGCGGGGAGTTCTTC	CASSHEALAGGGEFF
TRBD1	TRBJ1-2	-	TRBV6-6	TGTGCCAGCAGTCAGGGACAGCCCTATCTTGGCTACACCTTC	CASSQGQPYLGYTF
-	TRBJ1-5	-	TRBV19	TGTGCCAGTAGTATCTCAGATAGCAATCAGCCCCAGCATTTT	CASSISDSNQPQHF
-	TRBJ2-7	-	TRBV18	TGTGCCAGCTCACCACAGTGGGCAGGGCACGAGCAGTACTTC	CASSPQWAGHEQYF
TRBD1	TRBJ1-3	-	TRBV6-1	TGTGCCAGCAGTGCCTTCGCAGGACAGGGAGGAAACACCATATATTTT	CASSAFAGQGGNTIYF
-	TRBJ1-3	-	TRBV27	TGTGCCAGCAGCCTTACTGGGGCCTCTGGAAACACCATATATTTT	CASSLTGASGNTIYF
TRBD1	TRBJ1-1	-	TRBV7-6	TGTGCCAGCAGCTTACGACAGGGGAACACTGAAGCTTTCTTT	CASSLRQGNTEAFF
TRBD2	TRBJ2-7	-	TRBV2	TGTGCCAGTAGTTGGTCGGGGGGGGAGCAGTACTTC	CASSWSGGEQYF
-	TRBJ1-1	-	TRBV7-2	TGTGCCAGCAGCTTAGATCGGGGGTTGAGCACTGAAGCTTTCTTT	CASSLDRGLSTEAFF
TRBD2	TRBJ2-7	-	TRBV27	TGTGCCAGCAACCCTTCGGGGGGAGGCGAGCAGTACTTC	CASNPSGGGEQYF
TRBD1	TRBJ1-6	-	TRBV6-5	TGTGCCAGCAGTTACTCGCCGACAGGGGTAGATTCACCCCTCCACTTT	CASSYSPTGVDSPLHF
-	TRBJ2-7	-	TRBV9	TGTGCCAGCAGCGTAGGAGGGGGATTTGACGAGCAGTACTTC	CASSVGGGFDEQYF
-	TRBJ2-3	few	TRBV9	TGTGCCAGCAGCGTATCGAGGGATACGCAGTATTTT	CASSVSRDTQYF
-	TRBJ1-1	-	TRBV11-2	TGTGCCAGCAGCCGAGACAGGTCCCGAGAAGCTTTCTTT	CASSRDRSREAFF
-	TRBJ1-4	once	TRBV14	TGTGCCAGCAGCGGGGCCGGGACACTGGGTGAAAAACTGTTTTTT	CASSGAGTLGEKLFF
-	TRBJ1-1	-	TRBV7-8	TGTGCCAGCAGTTTAGCGCAACGCGCGGTACCTATGAACACTGAAGCTTTCTTT	CASSLAQRAVPMNTEAFF
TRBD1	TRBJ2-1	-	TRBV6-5	TGTGCCAGCAGTAAAGGGACAGGGACGTACAATGAGCAGTTCTTC	CASSKGTGTYNEQFF
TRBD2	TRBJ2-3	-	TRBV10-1	TGCGAACGGGGGGGGGCGGGGAGTCGCACAGATACGCAGTATTTT	CERGGAGSRTDTQYF
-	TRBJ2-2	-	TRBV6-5	TGTGCCAGCAGTTACGCCACTCCTCGACTAGGCGGGGAGCTGTTTTTT	CASSYATPRLGGELFF